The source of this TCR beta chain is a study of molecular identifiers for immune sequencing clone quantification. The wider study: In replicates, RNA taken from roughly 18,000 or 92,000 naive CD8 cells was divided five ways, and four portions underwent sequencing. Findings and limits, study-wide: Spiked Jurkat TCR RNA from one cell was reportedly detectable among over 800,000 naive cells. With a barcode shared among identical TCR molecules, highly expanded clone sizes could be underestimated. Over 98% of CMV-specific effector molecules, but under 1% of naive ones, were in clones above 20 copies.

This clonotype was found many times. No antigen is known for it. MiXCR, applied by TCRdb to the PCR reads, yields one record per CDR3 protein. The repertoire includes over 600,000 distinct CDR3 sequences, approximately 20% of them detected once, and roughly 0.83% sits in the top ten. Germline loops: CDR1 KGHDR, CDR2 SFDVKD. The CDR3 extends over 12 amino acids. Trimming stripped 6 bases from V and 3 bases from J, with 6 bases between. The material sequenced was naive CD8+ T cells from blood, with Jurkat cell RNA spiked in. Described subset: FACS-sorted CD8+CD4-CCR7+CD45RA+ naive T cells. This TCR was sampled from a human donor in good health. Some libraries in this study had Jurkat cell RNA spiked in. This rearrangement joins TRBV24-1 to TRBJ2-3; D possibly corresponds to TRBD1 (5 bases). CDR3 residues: CATSPGTDTQYF. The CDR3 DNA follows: TGTGCCACCAGTCCAGGGACAGATACGCAGTATTTT.